This T cell receptor (beta chain) is from a study of blood T cells in healthy people across ages. With each sample, at least 6 micrograms of total RNA were extracted. The CDR3 extends over 14 amino acids. V dropped 0 bases and J dropped 2 bases, with 11 bases sitting between them. Per the germline V gene, CDR1 is DFQATT and CDR2 is SNEGSKA (reference sequence). For the second PCR, which ran for roughly 7 to 11 cycles, a sample-barcoded 5' primer and a J-beta primer mix were used. TCRdb analysed the 5' RACE reads with MiXCR anew, one entry per CDR3 protein. This table holds some 940,000 distinct CDR3 sequences, under 35% found once. This clonotype occurred many times. Separately, the same data were catalogued under a study of T cells of mothers and their children. That work states: Related mother-child pairs showed slightly higher but non-significant overlap than unrelated pairs.

The receptor was derived from a middle-aged woman in good health. The gene calls are TRBV20-1 and TRBJ2-7, with a tentative D call TRBD1 (5 bases). Input material: blood. CDR3 sequence (DNA): TGCAGTGCTAGAGACTCCATCAGGGCCTACGAGCAGTACTTC. Its protein is CSARDSIRAYEQYF.